What follows are 9 T cell receptor beta chains derived from one specimen sequenced in a study of shared clonotypes between healthy human individuals. In the naive CD8 group, cells lacked CD45RO and were positively selected for CCR7, so terminally differentiated effector memory CD45RA+ cells were left out. TCRdb's copy holds only in-frame clones and misses some; the assay was immunoSEQ multiplex PCR. Seen here are 1.5 million to 2.5 million clones, just under 95% observed once, and the top ten hold roughly 1%. The specimen was naive CD8+ T cells sorted from blood. These receptors originate from a man aged 18 to 29 in good health.

CDR3 coding DNA: TGTGCCAGTAGTATAGATTATTACCCGGAGGGGACCCAGTACTTC. This gives the protein CASSIDYYPEGTQYF. J is TRBJ2-5 and V is TRBV19; D perhaps matches TRBD2 (6 bases). V was shortened by 0 bases and J by 7 bases, with 15 bases between the two germline ends. Germline V lookup: CDR1 LNHDA, CDR2 SQIVND (reference sequence). The CDR3 extends over 15 amino acids. The variable domain in full, with the rest retrieved from reference TRBV19 and TRBJ2-5, is DGGITQSPKYLFRKEGQNVTLSCEQNLNHDAMYWYRQDPGQGLRLIYYSQIVNDFQKGDIAEGYSVSREKKESFPLTVTSAQKNPTAFYLCASSIDYYPEGTQYFGPGTRLLVL.

This chain uses TRBV15 with TRBJ2-1; 15 nucleotides align to TRBD2. The CDR3 contains 16 residues. From germline, CDR1 is LNHNV and CDR2 YYDKDF (reference sequence). The junction had 5 bases not matched to a gene; V was cut back by 6 bases and J by 5 bases. CDR3: CATSHGLAGGNNEQFF. The CDR3 DNA sequence: TGTGCCACCAGTCATGGACTAGCGGGGGGGAACAATGAGCAGTTCTTC.

There are a few counts of this clone. The chain uses TRBV7-9 and TRBJ1-6; D remains ambiguous. The ends were cut back, 4 bases at V and 3 bases at J, with 10 bases in the middle. CDR1 and CDR2 from the germline V gene are SEHNR and FQNEAQ (reference sequence). This CDR3 comprises 15 residues. CDR3 region: CASSSLNSYNSPLHF. The CDR3 DNA follows: TGTGCCAGCAGCTCTCTGAATAGCTATAATTCACCCCTCCACTTT.

This clone appeared a few times. V gene TRBV4-1 combines with J gene TRBJ2-1, with D unresolved. Per germline, CDR1 MGHRA and CDR2 YSYEKL. This CDR3 has 13 amino acids. The V end was cut by 4 bases, the J end by 6 bases, with 10 bases between. The CDR3 nucleotides are TGCGCCAGCAGCCCTATCGCTCCCAATGAGCAGTTCTTC. Translation gives CASSPIAPNEQFF.

This chain joins TRBV19 and TRBJ1-5; D remains unclear. CDR3 length equals 18 residues. V was clipped by 3 bases and J by 0 bases, with 18 bases between them. Germline V gene sequence: CDR1 LNHDA, CDR2 SQIVND (reference sequence). The CDR3: CASSIAWLVEYSNQPQHF. For the CDR3, the DNA is TGTGCCAGTAGTATCGCTTGGCTTGTGGAGTATAGCAATCAGCCCCAGCATTTT.

V is TRBV15 and J is TRBJ1-5; 10 nucleotides agree with TRBD1. The J segment lost 7 bases and the V segment lost 5 bases, leaving 5 bases of the junction unmatched. The V gene's germline CDR1 is LNHNV and CDR2 YYDKDF (reference sequence). The CDR3 loop spans 14 amino acids. CDR3 loop: CATSDRGQRQPQHF. The CDR3, as DNA: TGTGCCACCAGCGACAGGGGGCAACGACAGCCCCAGCATTTT.

The rearrangement links TRBV7-9 to TRBJ2-3; 9 positions match TRBD2. V gave up 5 bases and J gave up 3 bases; unmatched junction bases: 9. Germline V CDR1 and CDR2: SEHNR, FQNEAQ (reference sequence). The CDR3 contains 16 residues. In DNA, the CDR3 is TGTGCCAGCAGCCCATCGGTAGCGGGAGTTACAGATACGCAGTATTTT. Its translation: CASSPSVAGVTDTQYF.

This sequence joins TRBV6-5 and TRBJ2-3; D could derive from TRBD1 or TRBD2 (6 bases each). CDR1 is MNHEY and CDR2 is SVGAGI in the germline V gene. Trimming took off 4 bases at V and 3 bases at J, with 14 bases between the two ends. This CDR3 has 15 amino acids. The CDR3 reads CASSLGGWGTDTQYF. In nucleotides, the CDR3 is TGTGCCAGCAGTTTAGGGGGGTGGGGTACAGATACGCAGTATTTT.

The V and J genes are TRBV11-2 and TRBJ2-3; no firm D call. Per germline, CDR1 SGHAT and CDR2 FQNNGV. The length of the CDR3 is 15 residues. The germline V and J ends were trimmed by 1 base and 3 bases, with 11 bases remaining between them. The CDR3 sequence: CASSLVASITDTQYF. For the CDR3, the DNA is TGTGCCAGCAGCTTAGTGGCCAGTATAACAGATACGCAGTATTTT. Supplemented by reference TRBV11-2 and TRBJ2-3, the full variable domain reads EAGVAQSPRYKIIEKRQSVAFWCNPISGHATLYWYQQILGQGPKLLIQFQNNGVVDDSQLPKDRFSAERLKGVDSTLKIQPAKLEDSAVYLCASSLVASITDTQYFGPGTRLTVL.